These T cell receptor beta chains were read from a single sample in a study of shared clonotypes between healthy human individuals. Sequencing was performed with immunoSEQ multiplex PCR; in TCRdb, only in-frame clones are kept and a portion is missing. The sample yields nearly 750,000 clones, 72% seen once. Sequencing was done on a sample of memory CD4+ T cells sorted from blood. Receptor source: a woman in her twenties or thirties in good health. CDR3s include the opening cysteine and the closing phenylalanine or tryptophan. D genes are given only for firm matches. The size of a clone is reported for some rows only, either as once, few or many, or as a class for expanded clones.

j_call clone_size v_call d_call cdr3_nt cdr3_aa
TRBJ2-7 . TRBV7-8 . TGTGCCAGCAGCTTGGGGGAGTCCTACGAGCAGTACTTC CASSLGESYEQYF
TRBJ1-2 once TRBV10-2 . TGCGCCAGCAGCCGACAGGAGCTCTATGGCTACACCTTC CASSRQELYGYTF
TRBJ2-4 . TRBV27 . TGTGCCAGCAGTCCCCGCGAGGGGATGGACATTCAGTACTTC CASSPREGMDIQYF
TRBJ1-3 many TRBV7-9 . TGTGCCAGCAGCTTAGCGCAACCGTCCTCTGGAAACACCATATATTTT CASSLAQPSSGNTIYF
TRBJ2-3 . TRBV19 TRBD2 TGTGCCAGTCGGCCCGGACTAGCGGGAGATACGCAGTATTTT CASRPGLAGDTQYF
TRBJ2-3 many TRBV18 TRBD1 TGTGCCAGCTCACCCGGGACAGCGCAGTATTTT CASSPGTAQYF
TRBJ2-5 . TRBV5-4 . TGTGCCAGCAGCACGGGACTTCGTCAAGAGACCCAGTACTTC CASSTGLRQETQYF
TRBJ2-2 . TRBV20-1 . TGCGCCAAGACCGGGGAGCTGTTTTTT CAKTGELFF
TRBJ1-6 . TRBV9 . TGTGCCAGCAGCGGAGGGGGAGTCTCGTATAATTCACCCCTCCACTTT CASSGGGVSYNSPLHF
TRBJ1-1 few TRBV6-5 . TGTGCCAGCTCCCGAGGACAGACTGAAGCTTTCTTT CASSRGQTEAFF
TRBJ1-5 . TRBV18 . TGTGCCAGCTCACCCGGACAGACCAATCAGCCCCAGCATTTT CASSPGQTNQPQHF
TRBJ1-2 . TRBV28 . TGTGCCAGCAGCGCCAGTCGGGCCGGCCCTGCTGGCTACACCTTC CASSASRAGPAGYTF
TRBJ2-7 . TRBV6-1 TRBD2 TGTGCCAGCAGTGAAGGAGCGGGAGGCTTCTACGAGCAGTACTTC CASSEGAGGFYEQYF
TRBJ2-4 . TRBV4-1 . TGCGCCAGCAGCCAAGATGGGGCGAAACTAGCCAAAAACATTCAGTACTTC CASSQDGAKLAKNIQYF
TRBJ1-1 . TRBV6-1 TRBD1 TGTGCCAGCAGTGGCCGGACAGGGTGGGGGAACACTGAAGCTTTCTTT CASSGRTGWGNTEAFF
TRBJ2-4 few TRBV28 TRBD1 TGTGCCAGCAGCCAGGGGGCGCGGGCCAAAAACATTCAGTACTTC CASSQGARAKNIQYF
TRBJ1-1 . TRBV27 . TGTGCCAGCAGTTTATCGTTTGGGAGCACTGAAGCTTTCTTT CASSLSFGSTEAFF
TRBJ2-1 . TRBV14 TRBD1 TGTGCCAGCAGCCAAGCCGGGACAGGTTGGCGTGAGCAGTTCTTC CASSQAGTGWREQFF
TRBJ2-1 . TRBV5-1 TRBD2 TGCGCCAGCAGCCAGACTAGCGGGAGGTTCTCCTACAATGAGCAGTTCTTC CASSQTSGRFSYNEQFF
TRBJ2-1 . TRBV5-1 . TGCGCCAGCAGCTTGGCCTCCTACAATGAGCAGTTCTTC CASSLASYNEQFF
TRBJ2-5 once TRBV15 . TGTGCCACCAGCGGCGGTATCCAAGAGACCCAGTACTTC CATSGGIQETQYF
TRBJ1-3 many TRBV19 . TGTGCCAGTAGTGCCCGGGACGGTGGAAACACCATATATTTT CASSARDGGNTIYF
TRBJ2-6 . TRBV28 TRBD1 TGTGCCTCAACCCTCGGGACAGGGAGTCCTGGGGCCAACGTCCTGACTTTC CASTLGTGSPGANVLTF
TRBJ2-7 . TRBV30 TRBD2 TGTGCCTGGAGGAATGTGGCTAGCGGGGCCTACGAGCAGTACTTC CAWRNVASGAYEQYF
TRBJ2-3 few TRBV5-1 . TGCGCCAGCAGCTTCGGGACTCTCACAGATACGCAGTATTTT CASSFGTLTDTQYF
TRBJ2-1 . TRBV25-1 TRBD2 TGTGCCAGCAGTCCTGTCTCGGCGGGAGTGGTCAATGAGCAGTTCTTC CASSPVSAGVVNEQFF
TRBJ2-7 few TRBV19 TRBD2 TGTGCCAGTAGTATGTCTATAGGACTAGCGGAGGGCTCCTACGAGCAGTACTTC CASSMSIGLAEGSYEQYF
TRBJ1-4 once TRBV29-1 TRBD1 TGCAGCGCTGAGGGACAGGGAGATGAAAAACTGTTTTTT CSAEGQGDEKLFF